Following are 17 T cell receptor beta chains from one sample sequenced in a study of shared clonotypes between healthy human individuals. This table comes from immunoSEQ multiplex PCR, and its TCRdb copy is limited to in-frame clones, with some not included. This table has 450,000 to 500,000 clones, about 78% appearing once. The material sequenced was PBMCs. Receptors were obtained from a woman in her thirties or forties in good health. Some clones in this sample may be carry-over from other donors' samples.

V gene TRBV18 combines with J gene TRBJ1-1, with 8 bases lining up with TRBD1. CDR1 is KGHSH, CDR2 LQKENI, per germline. V was clipped by 0 bases and J by 8 bases; unmatched bases: 8. The CDR3 sequence is 15 residues long. The CDR3 sequence is CASSPPVSGGTEAFF. The CDR3, as DNA: TGTGCCAGCTCACCACCGGTTTCAGGGGGCACCGAAGCTTTCTTT. Based on the CDR3 plus reference TRBV18 and TRBJ1-1, the full variable domain is NAGVMQNPRHLVRRRGQEARLRCSPMKGHSHVYWYRQLPEEGLKFMVYLQKENIIDESGMPKERFSAEFPKEGPSILRIQQVVRGDSAAYFCASSPPVSGGTEAFFGQGTRLTVV.

In this sample, this clone turned up a few times. The rearrangement links TRBV14 to TRBJ2-7, with a possible D match to TRBD2 (5 bases). The germline V and J ends were trimmed by 2 bases and 5 bases, with 13 bases remaining between them. Germline V gene sequence: CDR1 SGHDN, CDR2 FVKESK. This CDR3 has 14 residues. The CDR3 DNA reads as TGTGCCAGCAGCCAATTGTGGGGTAGCGACGAGCAGTACTTC. Residues: CASSQLWGSDEQYF.

The rearrangement links TRBV15 to TRBJ2-1; 8 nucleotides align to TRBD2. Germline V CDR1 and CDR2: LNHNV, YYDKDF (reference sequence). The V gene end was trimmed by 0 bases and the J gene end by 8 bases; junction bases not matched to a gene: 3. This CDR3 comprises 14 residues. CDR3 sequence reads: CATSREAGVDEQFF. The DNA of the CDR3 is TGTGCCACCAGCAGAGAAGCGGGAGTAGATGAGCAGTTCTTC. The full variable domain, with the rest looked up from reference TRBV15 and TRBJ2-1, is DAMVIQNPRYQVTQFGKPVTLSCSQTLNHNVMYWYQQKSSQAPKLLFHYYDKDFNNEADTPDNFQSRRPNTSFCFLDIRSPGLGDTAMYLCATSREAGVDEQFFGPGTRLTVL.

V is TRBV7-4 and J is TRBJ2-7; D ambiguous. This CDR3 spans 15 amino acids. V shed 8 bases and J shed 3 bases, with 20 bases lying between them. Germline V gene sequence: CDR1 SGHVT, CDR2 SQSDAQ. This CDR3 reads CASVGRKRVHYEQYF. The DNA for the CDR3 is TGTGCCAGCGTGGGAAGGAAAAGAGTCCACTACGAGCAGTACTTC. The variable domain in full, with the rest retrieved from reference TRBV7-4 and TRBJ2-7, is GAGVSQSPRYKVAKRGRDVALRCDSISGHVTLYWYRQTLGQGSEVLTYSQSDAQRDKSGRPSGRFSAERPERSVSTLKIQRTEQGDSAVYLCASVGRKRVHYEQYFGPGTRLTVT.

The chain joins TRBV5-1 to TRBJ2-1; TRBD2 matches 7 bases. After removal of 0 bases from V and 5 bases from J, the junction contained 8 bases not matched to a gene. This CDR3 is built from 16 residues. Germline V lookup: CDR1 SGHRS, CDR2 YFSETQ. CDR3 residues: CASSLGPSGEHNEQFF. DNA for the CDR3: TGCGCCAGCAGCTTGGGGCCCAGCGGGGAGCACAATGAGCAGTTCTTC.

The chain couples TRBV7-9 to TRBJ2-2; D is possibly TRBD1 (7 bases). V was shortened by 4 bases and J by 5 bases, with 17 bases between the two germline ends. CDR1 SEHNR and CDR2 FQNEAQ come from the germline V gene (reference sequence). CDR3 length: 16 amino acids. The CDR3 sequence: CASSSRQGGGTGELFF. CDR3 bases: TGTGCCAGCAGCTCAAGACAGGGAGGAGGAACCGGGGAGCTGTTTTTT. Filled out from reference TRBV7-9 and TRBJ2-2, the complete variable domain reads DTGVSQNPRHKITKRGQNVTFRCDPISEHNRLYWYRQTLGQGPEFLTYFQNEAQLEKSRLLSDRFSAERPKGSFSTLEIQRTEQGDSAMYLCASSSRQGGGTGELFFGEGSRLTVL.

The chain uses TRBV10-3 and TRBJ2-1; 8 nucleotides match TRBD2. Germline lookup yields CDR1 ENHRY and CDR2 SYGVKD. The CDR3 runs to 19 residues. J gave up 3 bases and V 7 bases, and 20 bases lay outside the gene matches. CDR3 DNA sequence: TGTGCCATCACCAGTAGGGTACGGGAGGGCCTTGGTCTCTACAATGAGCAGTTCTTC. Protein product: CAITSRVREGLGLYNEQFF.

This rearrangement joins TRBV15 to TRBJ2-5; no clear D. Germline CDR1 is LNHNV and CDR2 is YYDKDF (reference sequence). Trimming stripped 2 bases from V and 1 base from J, with 11 bases between. The CDR3 spans 15 residues. CDR3 region: CATSRITTFQETQYF. Written as DNA, the CDR3 is TGTGCCACCAGCAGAATTACTACTTTCCAAGAGACCCAGTACTTC.

This chain joins TRBV28 and TRBJ1-2; TRBD1 agrees at 8 bases. The germline V gene has CDR1 MDHEN and CDR2 SYDVKM. The junction had 14 bases not matched to a gene; V was cut back by 6 bases and J by 11 bases. The CDR3 has 14 residues. The CDR3 DNA reads as TGTGCCAGCAGCACCCAGGGGGCAAGTAGGTGGTACACCTTC. This sequence encodes CASSTQGASRWYTF.

Concerning this clone itself: This likely reflects a read error, since a far larger clone is one base away. Other DNA sequences in the sample encode the same CDR3. The chain joins TRBV11-2 to TRBJ2-7, with TRBD2 matching 8 bases. Germline assignment: CDR1 SGHAT and CDR2 FQNNGV. The CDR3 is 15 residues long. The ends lost 3 bases at V and 5 bases at J; junction bases unmatched: 9. CDR3 nucleotide sequence: TGTGCCAGCAGCTTTCAGACCGGGACTAGAAACGAGCAGTACTTC. Its translation: CASSFQTGTRNEQYF.

J is TRBJ1-2 and V is TRBV30; the D gene is possibly TRBD1 (5 bases). Germline values: CDR1 GTSNPN, CDR2 SVGIG (reference sequence). Trimming took off 4 bases at V and 1 base at J, with 13 bases between the two ends. This CDR3 is built from 14 residues. This CDR3 is CAWTGLRVNYGYTF. For the CDR3, the DNA is TGTGCCTGGACAGGGCTGCGCGTTAACTATGGCTACACCTTC.

This clone was observed many times. V is TRBV19 and J is TRBJ1-5; D remains unclear. The CDR3 totals 14 residues. CDR1 is LNHDA, CDR2 SQIVND, per germline (reference sequence). Trimming pared 7 bases from V and 3 bases from J, leaving 13 bases between. This CDR3 is CASNGQNSNQPQHF. The CDR3 bases are TGTGCCAGTAACGGCCAGAATTCCAATCAGCCCCAGCATTTT.

The rearrangement uses TRBV5-6 and TRBJ2-7, with 8 positions matching TRBD1. The V and J ends lost 3 bases and 2 bases, in that order; junction bases with no gene match: 10. This CDR3 contains 16 residues. Germline CDR1 reads SGHDT; CDR2 reads YYEEEE. The CDR3 loop is CASSSFTGGPTYEQYF. DNA for the CDR3: TGTGCCAGCAGCTCCTTCACAGGGGGTCCCACCTACGAGCAGTACTTC.

The chain is built from TRBV6-5 and TRBJ2-7; TRBD2 is a possible D gene (6 bases). CDR3 length: 15 residues. The V gene's germline CDR1 is MNHEY and CDR2 SVGAGI. The V end lost 6 bases, the J end lost 4 bases, and 19 bases lay between the germline ends. DNA of the CDR3: TGTGCCAGCAGCCCACGGCCGGGAGTCAGTTACGAGCAGTACTTC. This encodes CASSPRPGVSYEQYF.

The rearrangement joins TRBV15 to TRBJ1-5, with D hard to call. Trimming left V 5 bases short and J 5 bases short, with 10 bases between. The CDR3 length is 13 residues. Germline CDR1 is LNHNV and CDR2 is YYDKDF (reference sequence). The CDR3 spells CATSWERDQPQHF. CDR3 in DNA: TGTGCCACCAGCTGGGAACGAGATCAGCCCCAGCATTTT.

The table lists this clone with many counts. CDR3 sequence: CASSTPGLSYEQFF. The CDR3 DNA sequence: TGTGCCAGTAGTACCCCGGGACTATCGTATGAGCAGTTCTTC. This chain uses TRBV19 with TRBJ2-1; 7 bases fit TRBD2. Losses at the gene ends were 4 bases for V and 8 bases for J; bases not matched to a gene: 8. Germline V CDR1 and CDR2: LNHDA, SQIVND (reference sequence). The CDR3 extends over 14 amino acids. The complete variable domain, with remaining parts taken from reference TRBV19 and TRBJ2-1, reads DGGITQSPKYLFRKEGQNVTLSCEQNLNHDAMYWYRQDPGQGLRLIYYSQIVNDFQKGDIAEGYSVSREKKESFPLTVTSAQKNPTAFYLCASSTPGLSYEQFFGPGTRLTVL.

The V gene is TRBV6-1, the J gene TRBJ1-1, with D perhaps TRBD1 (6 bases). The V and J ends lost 6 bases and 5 bases respectively, with 16 bases between them. The CDR3 loop spans 14 amino acids. Germline V gene lookup returns CDR1 MNHNS and CDR2 SASEGT. CDR3 coding DNA: TGTGCCAGCAGGGCCGTGGGGGGCTATACTGAAGCTTTCTTT. Encoded protein: CASRAVGGYTEAFF.